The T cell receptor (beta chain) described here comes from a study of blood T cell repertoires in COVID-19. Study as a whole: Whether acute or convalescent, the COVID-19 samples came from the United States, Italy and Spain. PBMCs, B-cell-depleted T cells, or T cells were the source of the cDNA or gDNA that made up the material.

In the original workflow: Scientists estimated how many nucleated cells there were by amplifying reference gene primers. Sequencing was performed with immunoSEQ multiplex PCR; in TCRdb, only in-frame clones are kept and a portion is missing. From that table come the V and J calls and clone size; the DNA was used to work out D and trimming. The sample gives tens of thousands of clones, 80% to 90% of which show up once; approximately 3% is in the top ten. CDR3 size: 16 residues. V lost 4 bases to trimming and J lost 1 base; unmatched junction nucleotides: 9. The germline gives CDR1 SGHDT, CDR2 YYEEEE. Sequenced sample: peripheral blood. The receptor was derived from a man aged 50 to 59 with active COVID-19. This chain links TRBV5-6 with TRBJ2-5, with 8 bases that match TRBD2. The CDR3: CASSPLALAVQETQYF. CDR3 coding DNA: TGTGCCAGCAGCCCCCTGGCACTAGCGGTCCAAGAGACCCAGTACTTC.